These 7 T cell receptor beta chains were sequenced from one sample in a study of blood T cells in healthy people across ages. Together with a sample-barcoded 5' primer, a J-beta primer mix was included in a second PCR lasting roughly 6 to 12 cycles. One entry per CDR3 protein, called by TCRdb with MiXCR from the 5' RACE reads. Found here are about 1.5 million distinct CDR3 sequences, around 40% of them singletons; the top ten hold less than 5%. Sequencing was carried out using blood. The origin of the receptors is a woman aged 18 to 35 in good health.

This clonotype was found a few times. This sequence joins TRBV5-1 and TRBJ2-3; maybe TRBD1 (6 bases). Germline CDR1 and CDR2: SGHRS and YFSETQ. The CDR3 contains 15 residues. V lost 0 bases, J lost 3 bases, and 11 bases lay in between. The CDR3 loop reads CASSLVGTLTDTQYF. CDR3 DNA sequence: TGCGCCAGCAGCTTGGTTGGGACATTGACAGATACGCAGTATTTT.

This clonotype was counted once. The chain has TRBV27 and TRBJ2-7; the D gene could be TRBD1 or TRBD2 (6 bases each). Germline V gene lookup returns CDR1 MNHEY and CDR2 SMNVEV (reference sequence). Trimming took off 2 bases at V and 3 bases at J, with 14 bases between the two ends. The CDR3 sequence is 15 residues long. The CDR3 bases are TGTGCCAGCAGTTTAACAGGGAAGGGGGGCTACGAGCAGTACTTC. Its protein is CASSLTGKGGYEQYF.

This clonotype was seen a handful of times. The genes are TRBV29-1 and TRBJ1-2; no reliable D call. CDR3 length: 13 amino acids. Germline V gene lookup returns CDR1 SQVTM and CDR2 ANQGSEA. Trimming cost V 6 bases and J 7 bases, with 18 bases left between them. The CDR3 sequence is CSVLRADGGGYTF. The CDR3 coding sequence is TGCAGCGTCCTGCGGGCAGACGGTGGTGGCTACACCTTC. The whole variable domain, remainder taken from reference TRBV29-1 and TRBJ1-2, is SAVISQKPSRDICQRGTSLTIQCQVDSQVTMMFWYRQQPGQSLTLIATANQGSEATYESGFVIDKFPISRPNLTFSTLTVSNMSPEDSSIYLCSVLRADGGGYTFGSGTRLTVV.

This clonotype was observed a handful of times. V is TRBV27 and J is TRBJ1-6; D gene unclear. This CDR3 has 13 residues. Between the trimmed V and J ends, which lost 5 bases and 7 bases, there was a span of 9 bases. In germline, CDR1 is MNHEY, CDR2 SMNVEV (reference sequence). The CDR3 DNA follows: TGTGCCAGCAGTAGGATGCCAAATTCACCCCTCCACTTT. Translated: CASSRMPNSPLHF.

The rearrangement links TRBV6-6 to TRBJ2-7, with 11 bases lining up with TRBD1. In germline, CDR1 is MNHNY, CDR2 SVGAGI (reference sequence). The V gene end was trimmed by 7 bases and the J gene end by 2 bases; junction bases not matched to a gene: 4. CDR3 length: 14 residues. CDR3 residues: CASKGTGGPYEQYF. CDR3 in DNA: TGTGCCAGCAAAGGGACAGGGGGACCCTACGAGCAGTACTTC.

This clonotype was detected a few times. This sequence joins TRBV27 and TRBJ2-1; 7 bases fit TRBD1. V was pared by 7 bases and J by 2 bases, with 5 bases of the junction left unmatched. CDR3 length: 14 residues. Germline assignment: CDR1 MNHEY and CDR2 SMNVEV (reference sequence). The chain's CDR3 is CASTLTGPYNEQFF. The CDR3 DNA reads TGTGCCAGCACTCTGACAGGGCCCTACAATGAGCAGTTCTTC.

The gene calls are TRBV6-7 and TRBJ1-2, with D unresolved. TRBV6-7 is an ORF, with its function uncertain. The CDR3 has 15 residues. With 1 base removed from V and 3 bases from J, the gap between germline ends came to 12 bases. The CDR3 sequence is CASSYFPGGDYGYTF. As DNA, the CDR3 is TGTGCCAGCAGTTACTTTCCGGGTGGAGACTATGGCTACACCTTC.